A selection of T cell receptor beta chains follows, all from one sample in a study of shared clonotypes between healthy human individuals. The method was immunoSEQ multiplex PCR; TCRdb's version includes in-frame clones alone and lacks a portion of them. The sample contains some 2 million clones, less than 95% of which appear only once. The sequenced sample consisted of naive CD8+ T cells sorted from blood. These receptors were taken from a man between 18 and 29 years old in good health. Both conserved end residues are part of each CDR3. The D gene is left open where the match is weak. Rows may omit the clone size; those that give it use once, few, many or a size class.

. TRBV7-9 . CASRPRDDYGYTF
. TRBV4-1 . CASSQEASTGPNYGYTF
. TRBV7-2 . CASSLFQPYEQYF
. TRBV4-2 . CASSPYATGIIRYEQYF
. TRBV27 . CASSSRGTEAFF
. TRBV5-1 TRBD1 CASSLDQGQTIRKLFF
. TRBV28 . CASRPPGGGPQETQYF
. TRBV5-4 . CASSLVGSSYNEQFF
. TRBV5-4 . CASSFGNLDYEQYF
once TRBV7-8 . CASRGVINEQFF
few TRBV13 TRBD2 CASSSSGRAVRDTQYF
. TRBV7-2 . CASSLTGYLHEQYF
. TRBV12-5 . CASGPLQGSYGYTF
. TRBV5-1 TRBD2 CASSLSGGYEQYF
. TRBV28 TRBD1 CASSSWDRGWGGNTQYF
. TRBV7-9 TRBD2 CASSSTELAFTYNEQFF
. TRBV7-2 . CASSLSLTYEQYF
. TRBV15 TRBD1 CATSIGQGFPEYNEQFF
. TRBV7-9 . CASSLYGAESYTF
. TRBV27 . CATRLSRYNSPLHF
. TRBV11-2 . CASSLGPYGTPGEQFF
once TRBV6-1 . CASSVQGWETQYF